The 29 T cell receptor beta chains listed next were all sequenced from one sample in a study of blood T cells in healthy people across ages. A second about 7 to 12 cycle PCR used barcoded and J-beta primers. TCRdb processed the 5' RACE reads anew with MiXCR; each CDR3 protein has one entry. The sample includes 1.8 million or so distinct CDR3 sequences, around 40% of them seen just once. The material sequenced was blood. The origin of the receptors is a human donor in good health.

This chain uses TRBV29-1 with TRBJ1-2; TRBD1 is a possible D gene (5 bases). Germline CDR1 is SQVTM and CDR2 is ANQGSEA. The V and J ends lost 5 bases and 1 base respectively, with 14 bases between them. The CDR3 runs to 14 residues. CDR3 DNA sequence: TGCAGCGTTATTGCAGGGCAAGATAACTATGGCTACACCTTC. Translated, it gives CSVIAGQDNYGYTF.

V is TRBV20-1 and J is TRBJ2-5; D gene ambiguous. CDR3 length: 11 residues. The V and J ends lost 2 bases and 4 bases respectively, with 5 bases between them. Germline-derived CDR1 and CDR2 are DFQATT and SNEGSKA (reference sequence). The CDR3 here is CSARTSETQYF. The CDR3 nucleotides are TGCAGTGCTAGAACGTCAGAGACCCAGTACTTC.

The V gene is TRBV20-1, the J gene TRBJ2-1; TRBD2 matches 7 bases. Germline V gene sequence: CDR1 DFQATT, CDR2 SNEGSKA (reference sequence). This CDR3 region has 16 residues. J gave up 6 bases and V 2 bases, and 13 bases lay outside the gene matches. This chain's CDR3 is CSARSTAGEIPNEQFF. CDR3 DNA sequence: TGCAGTGCTAGATCCACGGCGGGGGAGATACCCAATGAGCAGTTCTTC.

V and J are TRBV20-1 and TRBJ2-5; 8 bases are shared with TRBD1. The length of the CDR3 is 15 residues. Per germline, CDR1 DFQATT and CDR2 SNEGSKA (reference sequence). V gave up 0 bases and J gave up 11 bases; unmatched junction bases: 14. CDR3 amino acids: CSARDPGQGGNEQYF. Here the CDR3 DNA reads TGCAGTGCTAGAGACCCAGGACAGGGTGGAAATGAGCAGTACTTC.

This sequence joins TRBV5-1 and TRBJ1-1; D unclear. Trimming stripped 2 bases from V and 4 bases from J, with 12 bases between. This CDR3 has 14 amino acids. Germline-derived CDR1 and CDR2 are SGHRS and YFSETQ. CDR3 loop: CASSLDPGSTEAFF. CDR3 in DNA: TGCGCCAGCAGCTTAGACCCCGGGAGCACTGAAGCTTTCTTT.

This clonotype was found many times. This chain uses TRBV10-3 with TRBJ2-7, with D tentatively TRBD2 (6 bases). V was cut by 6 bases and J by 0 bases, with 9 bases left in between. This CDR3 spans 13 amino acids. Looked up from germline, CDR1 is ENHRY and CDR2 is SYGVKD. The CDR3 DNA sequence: TGTGCCATCAGCGCGGGGAGCTCCTACGAGCAGTACTTC. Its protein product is CAISAGSSYEQYF.

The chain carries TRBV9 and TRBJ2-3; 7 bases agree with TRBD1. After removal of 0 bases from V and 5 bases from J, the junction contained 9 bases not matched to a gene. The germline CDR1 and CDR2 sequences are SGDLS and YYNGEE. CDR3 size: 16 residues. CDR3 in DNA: TGTGCCAGCAGCGTAGGGGGAGACAGGGCGGTAGATACGCAGTATTTT. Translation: CASSVGGDRAVDTQYF.

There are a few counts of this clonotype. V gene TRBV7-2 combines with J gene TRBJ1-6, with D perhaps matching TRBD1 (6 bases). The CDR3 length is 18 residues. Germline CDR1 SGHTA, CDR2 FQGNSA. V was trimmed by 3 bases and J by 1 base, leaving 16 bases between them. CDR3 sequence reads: CASSLAGTIGSYNSPLHF. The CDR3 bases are TGTGCCAGCAGCTTGGCCGGGACAATCGGATCCTATAATTCACCCCTCCACTTT.

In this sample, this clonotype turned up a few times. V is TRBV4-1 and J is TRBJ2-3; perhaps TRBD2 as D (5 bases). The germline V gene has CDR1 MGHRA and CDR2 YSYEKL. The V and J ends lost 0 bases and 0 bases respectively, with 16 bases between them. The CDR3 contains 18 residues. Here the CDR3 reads CASSQDLKYRGSTDTQYF. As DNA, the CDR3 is TGCGCCAGCAGCCAAGATCTTAAATACCGGGGTAGCACAGATACGCAGTATTTT.

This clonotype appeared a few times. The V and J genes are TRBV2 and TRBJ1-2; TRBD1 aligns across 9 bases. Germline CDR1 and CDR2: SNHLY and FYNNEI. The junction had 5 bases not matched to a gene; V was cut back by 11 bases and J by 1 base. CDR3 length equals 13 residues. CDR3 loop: CASGQGNNYGYTF. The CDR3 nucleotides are TGTGCCTCGGGACAGGGAAATAACTATGGCTACACCTTC.

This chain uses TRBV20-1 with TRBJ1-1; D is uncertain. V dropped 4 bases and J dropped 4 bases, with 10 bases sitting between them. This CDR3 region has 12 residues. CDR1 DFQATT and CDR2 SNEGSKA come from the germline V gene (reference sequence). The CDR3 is CSAKLVGTEAFF. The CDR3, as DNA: TGCAGTGCTAAGTTGGTGGGCACTGAAGCTTTCTTT.

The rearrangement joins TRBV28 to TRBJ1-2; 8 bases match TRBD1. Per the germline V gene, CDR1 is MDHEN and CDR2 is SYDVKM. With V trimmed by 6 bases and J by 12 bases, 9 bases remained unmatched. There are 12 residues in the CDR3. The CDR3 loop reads CASSLYRGRNTF. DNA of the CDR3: TGTGCCAGCAGCCTATACAGGGGGAGGAACACCTTC.

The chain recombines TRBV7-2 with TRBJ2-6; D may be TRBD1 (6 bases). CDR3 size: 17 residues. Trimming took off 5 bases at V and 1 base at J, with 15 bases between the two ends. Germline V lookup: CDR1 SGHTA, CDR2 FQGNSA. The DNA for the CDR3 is TGTGCCAGCAGCCGTCGAAACACAGGGTCTGGGGCCAACGTCCTGACTTTC. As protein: CASSRRNTGSGANVLTF.

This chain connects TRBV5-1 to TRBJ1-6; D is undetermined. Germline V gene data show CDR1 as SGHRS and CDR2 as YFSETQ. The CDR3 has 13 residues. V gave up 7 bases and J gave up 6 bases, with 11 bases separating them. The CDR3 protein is CASGPDSNSPLHF. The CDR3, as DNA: TGCGCCAGCGGTCCGGATAGTAATTCACCCCTCCACTTT.

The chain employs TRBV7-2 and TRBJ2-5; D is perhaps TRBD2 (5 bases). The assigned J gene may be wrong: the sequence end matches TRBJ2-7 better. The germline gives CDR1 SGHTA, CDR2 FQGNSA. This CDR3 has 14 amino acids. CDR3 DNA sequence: TGTGCCAGCAGCTTGGGCCCAGCGGTCTACGAGCAGTACTTC. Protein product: CASSLGPAVYEQYF.

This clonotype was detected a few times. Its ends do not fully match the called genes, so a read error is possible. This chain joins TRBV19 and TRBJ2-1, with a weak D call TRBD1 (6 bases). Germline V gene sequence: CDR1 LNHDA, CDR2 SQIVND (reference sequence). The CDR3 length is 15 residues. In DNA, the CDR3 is TGTGCCAGTAGTCGAACTCGGGACAACCCCAATGAGCAGTTTTTC. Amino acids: CASSRTRDNPNEQFF.

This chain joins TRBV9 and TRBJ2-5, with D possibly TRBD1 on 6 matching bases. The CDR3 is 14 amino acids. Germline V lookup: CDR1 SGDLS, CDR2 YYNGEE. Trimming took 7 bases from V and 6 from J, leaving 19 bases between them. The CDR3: CASPKGEKVKTQYF. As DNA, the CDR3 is TGTGCCAGCCCCAAGGGGGAGAAGGTAAAGACCCAGTACTTC.

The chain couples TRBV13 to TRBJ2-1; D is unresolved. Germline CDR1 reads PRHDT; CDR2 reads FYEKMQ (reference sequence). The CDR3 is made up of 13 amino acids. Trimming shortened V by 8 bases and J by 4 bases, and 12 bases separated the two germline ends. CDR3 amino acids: CASRSRKYNEQFF. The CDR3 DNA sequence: TGTGCCAGCCGGTCCCGAAAGTACAATGAGCAGTTCTTC.

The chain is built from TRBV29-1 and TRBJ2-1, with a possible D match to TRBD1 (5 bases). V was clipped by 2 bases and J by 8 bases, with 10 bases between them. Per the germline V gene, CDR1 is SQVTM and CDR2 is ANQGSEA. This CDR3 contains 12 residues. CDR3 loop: CSVETAGYEQFF. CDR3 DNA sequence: TGCAGCGTTGAAACGGCAGGGTATGAGCAGTTCTTC.

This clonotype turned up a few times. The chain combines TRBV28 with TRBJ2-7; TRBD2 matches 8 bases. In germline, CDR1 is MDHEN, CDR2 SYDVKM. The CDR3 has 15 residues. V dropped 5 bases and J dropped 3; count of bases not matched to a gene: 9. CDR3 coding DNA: TGTGCCAGCAGTGTTAGCGGGGATAGTATCTACGAGCAGTACTTC. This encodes CASSVSGDSIYEQYF.

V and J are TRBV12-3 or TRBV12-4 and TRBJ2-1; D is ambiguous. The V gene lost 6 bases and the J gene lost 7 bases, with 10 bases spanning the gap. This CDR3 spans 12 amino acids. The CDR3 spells CASSFTPNEQFF. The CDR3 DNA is TGTGCCAGCAGCTTTACACCGAATGAGCAGTTCTTC.

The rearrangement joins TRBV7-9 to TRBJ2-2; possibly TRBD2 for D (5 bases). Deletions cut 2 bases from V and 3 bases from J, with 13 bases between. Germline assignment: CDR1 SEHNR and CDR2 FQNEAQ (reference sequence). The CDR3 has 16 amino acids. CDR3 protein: CASSLRRGSDTGELFF. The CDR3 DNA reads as TGTGCCAGCAGCTTACGTCGCGGGTCAGACACCGGGGAGCTGTTTTTT. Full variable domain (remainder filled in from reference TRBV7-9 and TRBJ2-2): DTGVSQNPRHKITKRGQNVTFRCDPISEHNRLYWYRQTLGQGPEFLTYFQNEAQLEKSRLLSDRFSAERPKGSFSTLEIQRTEQGDSAMYLCASSLRRGSDTGELFFGEGSRLTVL.

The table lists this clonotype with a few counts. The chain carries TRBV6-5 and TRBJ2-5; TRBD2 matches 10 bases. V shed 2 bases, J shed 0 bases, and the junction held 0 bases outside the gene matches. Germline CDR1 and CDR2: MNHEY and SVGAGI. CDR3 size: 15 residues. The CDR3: CASSYGLADQETQYF. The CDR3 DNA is TGTGCCAGCAGTTACGGACTAGCGGACCAAGAGACCCAGTACTTC.

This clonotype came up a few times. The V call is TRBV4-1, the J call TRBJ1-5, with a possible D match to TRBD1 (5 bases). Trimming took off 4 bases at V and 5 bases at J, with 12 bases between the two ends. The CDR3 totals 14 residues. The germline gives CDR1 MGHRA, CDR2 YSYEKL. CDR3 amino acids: CASSLSGFYQPQHF. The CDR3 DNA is TGCGCCAGCAGCCTCTCAGGGTTTTATCAGCCCCAGCATTTT.

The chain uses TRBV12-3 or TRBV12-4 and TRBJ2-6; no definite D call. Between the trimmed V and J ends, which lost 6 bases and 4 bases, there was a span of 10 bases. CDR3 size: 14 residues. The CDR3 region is CASSRTAGANVLTF. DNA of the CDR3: TGTGCCAGCAGCCGGACGGCCGGGGCCAACGTCCTGACTTTC.

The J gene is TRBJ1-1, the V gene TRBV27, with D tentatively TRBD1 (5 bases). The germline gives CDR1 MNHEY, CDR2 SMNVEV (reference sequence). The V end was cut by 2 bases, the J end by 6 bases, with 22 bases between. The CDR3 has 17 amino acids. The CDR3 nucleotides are TGTGCCAGCAGTTTAAACAGGCTTTCGCGTCGGTTCGCTGAAGCTTTCTTT. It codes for CASSLNRLSRRFAEAFF.

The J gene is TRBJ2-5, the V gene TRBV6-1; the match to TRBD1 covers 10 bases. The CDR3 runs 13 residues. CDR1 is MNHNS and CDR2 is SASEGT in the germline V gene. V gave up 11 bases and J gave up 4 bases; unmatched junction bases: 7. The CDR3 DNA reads TGTGCCGGGATTGGGACAGGGGTAGAGACCCAGTACTTC. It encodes CAGIGTGVETQYF.

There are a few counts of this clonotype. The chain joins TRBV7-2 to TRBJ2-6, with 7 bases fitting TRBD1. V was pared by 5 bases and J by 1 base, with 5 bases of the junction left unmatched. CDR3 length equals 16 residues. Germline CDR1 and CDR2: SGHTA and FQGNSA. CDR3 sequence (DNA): TGTGCCAGCAGCACGGGACAGACATCTGGGGCCAACGTCCTGACTTTC. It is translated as CASSTGQTSGANVLTF. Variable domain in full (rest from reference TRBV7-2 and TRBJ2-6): GAGVSQSPSNKVTEKGKDVELRCDPISGHTALYWYRQSLGQGLEFLIYFQGNSAPDKSGLPSDRFSAERTGGSVSTLTIQRTQQEDSAVYLCASSTGQTSGANVLTFGAGSRLTVL.

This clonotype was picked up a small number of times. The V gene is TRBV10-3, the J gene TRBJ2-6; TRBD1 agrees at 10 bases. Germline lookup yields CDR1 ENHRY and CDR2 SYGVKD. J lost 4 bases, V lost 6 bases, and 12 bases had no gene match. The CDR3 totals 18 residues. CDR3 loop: CAIRTGTGETRGANVLTF. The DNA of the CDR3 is TGTGCCATCAGAACCGGGACAGGGGAAACGAGGGGGGCCAACGTCCTGACTTTC.